The clone carrying this T cell receptor beta chain was recorded a few times. This sample was taken from a study of T-cell reconstitution after alpha-beta-depleted transplantation in children. CDR1 is KGHSH, CDR2 LQKENI, per germline. The V end lost 3 bases, the J end lost 5 bases, and 14 bases lay between the germline ends. The length of the CDR3 is 14 residues. Unique molecular identifiers tagged the TCRbeta library. TCRdb processed the PCR reads anew with MiXCR; each CDR3 protein has one entry. The sample lists more than 250,000 distinct CDR3 sequences; more than 8% were seen once. The specimen was PBMCs from the stem cell graft donor, collected from the stem cell graft. The sequence derives from a human donor who donated a stem cell graft to a child with SCID. The V and J genes are TRBV18 and TRBJ2-7; tentative D call: TRBD2 (7 bases). CDR3 sequence: CASSPLGGADEQYF. As DNA, the CDR3 is TGTGCCAGCTCACCCCTGGGGGGGGCCGACGAGCAGTACTTC.